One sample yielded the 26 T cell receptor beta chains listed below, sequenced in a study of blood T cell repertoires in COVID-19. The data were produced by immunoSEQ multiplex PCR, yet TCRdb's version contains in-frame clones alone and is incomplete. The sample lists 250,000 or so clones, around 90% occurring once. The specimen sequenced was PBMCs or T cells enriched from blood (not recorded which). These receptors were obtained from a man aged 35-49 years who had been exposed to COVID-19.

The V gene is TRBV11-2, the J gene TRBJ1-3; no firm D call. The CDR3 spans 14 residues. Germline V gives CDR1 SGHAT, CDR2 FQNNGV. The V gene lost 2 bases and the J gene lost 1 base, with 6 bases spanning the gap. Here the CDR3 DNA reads TGTGCCAGCAGCTTAACGGGATCTGGAAACACCATATATTTT. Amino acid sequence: CASSLTGSGNTIYF.

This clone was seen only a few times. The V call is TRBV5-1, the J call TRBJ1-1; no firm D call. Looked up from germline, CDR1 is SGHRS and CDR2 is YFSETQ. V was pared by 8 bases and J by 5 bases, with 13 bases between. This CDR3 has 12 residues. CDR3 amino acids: CARNGSMTEAFF. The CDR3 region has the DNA TGCGCCAGGAATGGGAGTATGACTGAAGCTTTCTTT.

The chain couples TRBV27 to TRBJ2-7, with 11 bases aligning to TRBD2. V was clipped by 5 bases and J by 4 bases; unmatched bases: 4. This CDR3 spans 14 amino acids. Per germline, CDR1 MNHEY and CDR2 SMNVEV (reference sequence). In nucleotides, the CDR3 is TGTGCCAGCAGTACTGTAGCGGGAGGGTACGAGCAGTACTTC. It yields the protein CASSTVAGGYEQYF.

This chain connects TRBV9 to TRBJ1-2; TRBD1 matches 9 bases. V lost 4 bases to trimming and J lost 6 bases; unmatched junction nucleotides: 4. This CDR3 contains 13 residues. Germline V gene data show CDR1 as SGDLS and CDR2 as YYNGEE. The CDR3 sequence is CASSLRTGDGYTF. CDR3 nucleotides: TGTGCCAGCAGCCTCAGGACAGGGGATGGCTACACCTTC. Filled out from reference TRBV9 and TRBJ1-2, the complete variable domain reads DSGVTQTPKHLITATGQRVTLRCSPRSGDLSVYWYQQSLDQGLQFLIQYYNGEERAKGNILERFSAQQFPDLHSELNLSSLELGDSALYFCASSLRTGDGYTFGSGTRLTVV.

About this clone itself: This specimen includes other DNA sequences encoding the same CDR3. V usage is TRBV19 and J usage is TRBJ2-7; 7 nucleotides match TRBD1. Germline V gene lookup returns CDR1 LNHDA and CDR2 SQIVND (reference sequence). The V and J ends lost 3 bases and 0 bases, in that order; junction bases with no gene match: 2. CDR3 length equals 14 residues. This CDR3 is CASSIGTASYEQYF. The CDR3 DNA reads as TGTGCCAGTAGTATCGGGACAGCCTCCTACGAGCAGTACTTC.

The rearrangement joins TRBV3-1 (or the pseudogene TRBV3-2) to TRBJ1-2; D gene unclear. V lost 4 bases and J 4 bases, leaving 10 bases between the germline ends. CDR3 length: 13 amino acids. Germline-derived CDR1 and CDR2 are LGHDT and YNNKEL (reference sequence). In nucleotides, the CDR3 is TGTGCCAGCAGCCCCAGACTGAGCTATGGCTACACCTTC. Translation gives CASSPRLSYGYTF.

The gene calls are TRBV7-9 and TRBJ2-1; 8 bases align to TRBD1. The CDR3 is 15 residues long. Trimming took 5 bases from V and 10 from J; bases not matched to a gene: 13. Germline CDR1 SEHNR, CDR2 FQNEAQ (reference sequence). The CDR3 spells CASSPTSTGEEEQFF. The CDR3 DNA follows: TGTGCCAGCAGCCCCACTTCGACAGGGGAGGAGGAGCAGTTCTTC.

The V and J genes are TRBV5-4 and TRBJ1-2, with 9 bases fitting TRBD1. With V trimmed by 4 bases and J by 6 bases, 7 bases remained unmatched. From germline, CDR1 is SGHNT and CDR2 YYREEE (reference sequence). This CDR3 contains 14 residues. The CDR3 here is CASSPDWDRDGYTF. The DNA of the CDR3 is TGTGCCAGCAGCCCCGACTGGGACAGGGATGGCTACACCTTC.

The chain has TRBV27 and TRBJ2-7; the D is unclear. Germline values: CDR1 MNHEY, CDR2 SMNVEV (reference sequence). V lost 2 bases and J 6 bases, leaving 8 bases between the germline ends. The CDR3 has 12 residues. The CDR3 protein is CASSLGSGEQYF. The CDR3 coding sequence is TGTGCCAGCAGTTTAGGTTCGGGCGAGCAGTACTTC.

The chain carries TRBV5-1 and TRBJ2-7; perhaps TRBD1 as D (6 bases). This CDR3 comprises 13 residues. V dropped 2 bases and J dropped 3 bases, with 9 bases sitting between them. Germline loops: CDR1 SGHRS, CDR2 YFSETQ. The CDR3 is CASSFGQLYEQYF. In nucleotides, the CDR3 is TGCGCCAGCAGCTTTGGACAGCTCTACGAGCAGTACTTC.

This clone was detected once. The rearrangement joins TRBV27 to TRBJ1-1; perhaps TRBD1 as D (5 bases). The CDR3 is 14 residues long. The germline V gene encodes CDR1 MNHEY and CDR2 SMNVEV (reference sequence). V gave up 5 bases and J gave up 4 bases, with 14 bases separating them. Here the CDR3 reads CASSPDTLATEAFF. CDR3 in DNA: TGTGCCAGCAGTCCGGACACCCTCGCCACTGAAGCTTTCTTT.

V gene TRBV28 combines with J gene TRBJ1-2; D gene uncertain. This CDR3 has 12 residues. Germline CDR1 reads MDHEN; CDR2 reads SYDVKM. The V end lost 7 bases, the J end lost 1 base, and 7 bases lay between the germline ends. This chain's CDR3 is CASKENNYGYTF. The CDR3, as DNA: TGTGCCAGCAAGGAGAATAACTATGGCTACACCTTC.

CDR3: CASNRLAEIYEQYF. The DNA for the CDR3 is TGTGCCAGCAACAGACTAGCGGAAATCTACGAGCAGTACTTC. The rearrangement uses TRBV2 and TRBJ2-7; 9 nucleotides align to TRBD2. The CDR3 is 14 residues long. V shed 7 bases, J shed 3 bases, and the junction held 7 bases outside the gene matches. The V gene's germline CDR1 is SNHLY and CDR2 FYNNEI. The whole variable domain, remainder taken from reference TRBV2 and TRBJ2-7, is EPEVTQTPSHQVTQMGQEVILRCVPISNHLYFYWYRQILGQKVEFLVSFYNNEISEKSEIFDDQFSVERPDGSNFTLKIRSTKLEDSAMYFCASNRLAEIYEQYFGPGTRLTVT.

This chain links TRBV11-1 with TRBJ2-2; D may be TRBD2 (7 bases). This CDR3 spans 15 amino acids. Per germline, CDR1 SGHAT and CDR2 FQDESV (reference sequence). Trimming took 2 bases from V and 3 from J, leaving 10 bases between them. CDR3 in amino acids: CASSLRGADTGELFF. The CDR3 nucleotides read TGTGCCAGCAGCTTACGGGGGGCAGACACCGGGGAGCTGTTTTTT.

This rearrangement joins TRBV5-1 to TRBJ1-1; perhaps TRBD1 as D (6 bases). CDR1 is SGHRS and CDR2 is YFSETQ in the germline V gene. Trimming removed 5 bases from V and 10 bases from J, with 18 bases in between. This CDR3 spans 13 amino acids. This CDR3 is CASRLKGGDRAFF. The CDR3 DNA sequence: TGCGCCAGCAGGCTAAAAGGGGGGGATAGAGCTTTCTTT.

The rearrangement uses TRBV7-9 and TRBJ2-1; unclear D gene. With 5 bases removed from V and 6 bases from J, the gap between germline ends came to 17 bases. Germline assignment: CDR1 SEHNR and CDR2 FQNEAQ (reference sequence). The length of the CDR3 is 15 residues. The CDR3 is CASSPRSSNSNEQFF. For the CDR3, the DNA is TGTGCCAGCAGCCCACGGTCTAGTAATTCCAATGAGCAGTTCTTC.

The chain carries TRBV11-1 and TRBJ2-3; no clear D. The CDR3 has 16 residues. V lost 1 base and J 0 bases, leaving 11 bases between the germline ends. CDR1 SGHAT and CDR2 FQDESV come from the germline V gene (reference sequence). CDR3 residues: CASSLGTLTSTDTQYF. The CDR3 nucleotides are TGTGCCAGCAGCTTAGGAACACTAACTAGCACAGATACGCAGTATTTT.

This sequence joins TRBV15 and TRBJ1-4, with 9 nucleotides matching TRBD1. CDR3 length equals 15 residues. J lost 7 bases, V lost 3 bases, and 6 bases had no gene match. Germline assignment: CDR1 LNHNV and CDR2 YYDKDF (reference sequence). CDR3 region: CATSSSGQGSEKLFF. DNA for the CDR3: TGTGCCACCAGCAGCTCGGGACAGGGAAGTGAAAAACTGTTTTTT.

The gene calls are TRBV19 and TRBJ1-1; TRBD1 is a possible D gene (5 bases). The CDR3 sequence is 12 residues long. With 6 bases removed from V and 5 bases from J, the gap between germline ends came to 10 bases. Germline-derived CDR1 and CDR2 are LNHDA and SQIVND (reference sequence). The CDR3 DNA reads TGTGCCAGTAGGGGGCGATGGACTGAAGCTTTCTTT. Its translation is CASRGRWTEAFF.

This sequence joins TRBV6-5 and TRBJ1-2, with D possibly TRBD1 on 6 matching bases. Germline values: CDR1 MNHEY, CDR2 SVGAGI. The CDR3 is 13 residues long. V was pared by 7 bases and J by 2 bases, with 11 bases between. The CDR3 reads CASTIGQNYGYTF. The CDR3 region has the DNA TGTGCCAGCACAATCGGACAGAACTATGGCTACACCTTC.

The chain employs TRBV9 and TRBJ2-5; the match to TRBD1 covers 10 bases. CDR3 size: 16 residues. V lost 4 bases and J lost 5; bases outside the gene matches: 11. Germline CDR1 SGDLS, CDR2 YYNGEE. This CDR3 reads CASSNRRTGGKETQYF. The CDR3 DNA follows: TGTGCCAGCAGCAACCGACGGACAGGGGGAAAGGAGACCCAGTACTTC.

CDR3: CATSDQAGESYNEQFF. The CDR3 bases are TGTGCCACCAGTGACCAAGCGGGTGAGTCCTACAATGAGCAGTTCTTC. The chain links TRBV24-1 to TRBJ2-1; a possible D gene is TRBD2 (6 bases). This CDR3 has 16 amino acids. The germline V gene has CDR1 KGHDR and CDR2 SFDVKD. Trimming left V 4 bases short and J 1 base short, with 13 bases between.

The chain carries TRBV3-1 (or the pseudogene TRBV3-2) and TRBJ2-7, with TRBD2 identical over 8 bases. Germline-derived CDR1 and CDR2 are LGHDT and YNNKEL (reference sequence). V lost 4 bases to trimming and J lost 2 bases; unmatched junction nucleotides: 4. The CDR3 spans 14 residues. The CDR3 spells CASSPPAGAYEQYF. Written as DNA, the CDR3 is TGTGCCAGCAGCCCCCCAGCGGGAGCCTACGAGCAGTACTTC.

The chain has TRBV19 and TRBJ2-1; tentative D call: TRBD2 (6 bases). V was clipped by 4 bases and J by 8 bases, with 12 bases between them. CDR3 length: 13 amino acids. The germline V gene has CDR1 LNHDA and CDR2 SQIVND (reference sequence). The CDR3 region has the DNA TGTGCCAGTAGTACCATCCCGGGGGATGAGCAGTTCTTC. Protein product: CASSTIPGDEQFF.

The CDR3 DNA reads as TGTGCCAGCAGTTACTCGGGACTAGCTAAAACCTACGAGCAGTACTTC. Its protein is CASSYSGLAKTYEQYF. The rearrangement joins TRBV6-5 to TRBJ2-7, with 9 nucleotides matching TRBD2. This CDR3 region has 16 residues. CDR1 and CDR2 (germline): MNHEY, SVGAGI. After removal of 0 bases from V and 2 bases from J, the junction contained 5 bases not matched to a gene.

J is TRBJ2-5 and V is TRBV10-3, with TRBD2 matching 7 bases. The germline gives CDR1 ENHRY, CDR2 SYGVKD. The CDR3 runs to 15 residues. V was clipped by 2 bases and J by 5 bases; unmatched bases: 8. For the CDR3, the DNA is TGTGCCATCAGTGAGGTGGGAGGGCCTGTGGAGACCCAGTACTTC. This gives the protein CAISEVGGPVETQYF.